The 27 T cell receptor beta chains listed next were all sequenced from one sample in a study of CD8+CD57+ T cells in acquired aplastic anemia. Genomic DNA, the template, was used for profiling of the TCR beta VDJ and CDR3. TCRdb processed the reads anew with MiXCR; each CDR3 protein has one entry. The profile shows around 430,000 distinct CDR3 sequences, around 30% of them singletons. All patients picked for sequencing had shown, by flow cytometry, an expansion of CD8+CD57+ cells. The material sequenced was sorted CD4+, CD8+, or CD8+CD57+ T cells (not recorded which) from PBMCs. Source of these receptors: a human donor with aplastic anemia.

V usage is TRBV7-6 and J usage is TRBJ1-1; the D gene is possibly TRBD1 (5 bases). From germline, CDR1 is SGHVS and CDR2 FNYEAQ. V lost 4 bases to trimming and J lost 2 bases, with 11 bases between them. The CDR3 loop spans 14 amino acids. The CDR3 DNA follows: TGTGCCAGCAGCTCAGGACACTCTAACACTGAAGCTTTCTTT. Protein product: CASSSGHSNTEAFF.

Details on this clonotype: A junction end diverges from the germline sequence, so it may reflect a read error. V gene TRBV9 combines with J gene TRBJ1-5; D gene unclear. The CDR3 spans 15 residues. CDR1 is SGDLS, CDR2 YYNGEE, per germline. The CDR3 loop is CASSFEVTSNQPRHF. The CDR3 bases are TGTGCCAGCAGTTTTGAGGTAACTAGCAATCAGCCCCGGCATTTT.

This clonotype was seen a few times. This chain joins TRBV6-2 or TRBV6-3 and TRBJ2-5; possibly TRBD1 or TRBD2 for D (5 bases each). Germline-derived CDR1 and CDR2 are MNHEY and SVGEGT. The V and J ends lost 7 bases and 5 bases respectively, with 23 bases between them. The CDR3 consists of 16 residues. The CDR3 DNA sequence: TGTGCCAGCATCTCACCGAGGGTCAGGGTAGGGGAGACCCAGTACTTC. Translation gives CASISPRVRVGETQYF.

The rearrangement uses TRBV15 and TRBJ1-2; D is undetermined. Trimming took 0 bases from V and 12 from J, leaving 14 bases between them. The CDR3 totals 13 residues. Germline V lookup: CDR1 LNHNV, CDR2 YYDKDF (reference sequence). CDR3 residues: CATSREQLSGNTF. The CDR3 DNA is TGTGCCACCAGCAGAGAACAGCTCTCTGGAAACACCTTC.

About this clonotype: This clone may be a read error of a much larger clone one base away. The J gene is TRBJ1-6, the V gene TRBV6-5, with 7 bases matching TRBD1. V was clipped by 8 bases and J by 4 bases; unmatched bases: 5. There are 14 residues in the CDR3. From germline, CDR1 is MNHEY and CDR2 SVGAGI. DNA of the CDR3: TGTGCCAGCGGGGGACAGAGGTATAATTCACCCCTCCACTTT. Protein sequence: CASGGQRYNSPLHF.

The sample holds many counts of this clonotype. V and J are TRBV25-1 and TRBJ1-1, with D uncertain. With 5 bases removed from V and 7 bases from J, the gap between germline ends came to 14 bases. The length of the CDR3 is 13 residues. Germline V lookup: CDR1 MGHDK, CDR2 SYGVNS. The CDR3 DNA reads TGTGCCAGCAGTTATGACGAGGCCCTTGAAGCTTTCTTT. It yields the protein CASSYDEALEAFF. The full variable domain, its missing parts supplied by reference TRBV25-1 and TRBJ1-1, is EADIYQTPRYLVIGTGKKITLECSQTMGHDKMYWYQQDPGMELHLIHYSYGVNSTEKGDLSSESTVSRIRTEHFPLTLESARPSHTSQYLCASSYDEALEAFFGQGTRLTVV.

This clonotype was detected ten times or more. This chain joins TRBV19 and TRBJ2-5; D possibly corresponds to TRBD2 (6 bases). Germline assignment: CDR1 LNHDA and CDR2 SQIVND (reference sequence). The CDR3 runs 16 residues. Trimming shortened V by 1 base and J by 2 bases, and 14 bases separated the two germline ends. In nucleotides, the CDR3 is TGTGCCAGTAGTATAGCCGGGAGTGCGGGGCAAGAGACCCAGTACTTC. It yields the protein CASSIAGSAGQETQYF.

The chain carries TRBV24-1 and TRBJ2-3; D is undetermined. V was trimmed by 8 bases and J by 6 bases, leaving 14 bases between them. The germline V gene encodes CDR1 KGHDR and CDR2 SFDVKD. This CDR3 contains 13 residues. CDR3 in DNA: TGTGCCACCAACCCCCGCTTAGGCGATACGCAGTATTTT. Protein product: CATNPRLGDTQYF.

This chain joins TRBV24-1 and TRBJ1-1; D gene ambiguous. V lost 11 bases to trimming and J lost 0 bases, with 18 bases between them. Germline V gene lookup returns CDR1 KGHDR and CDR2 SFDVKD. The CDR3 consists of 15 residues. The CDR3 DNA is TGTGCCAGCAGCTCCGGCGCTGGTATGAACACTGAAGCTTTCTTT. Amino acid sequence: CASSSGAGMNTEAFF.

This clonotype was recorded at least ten times. V is TRBV7-6 and J is TRBJ2-1; D is possibly TRBD1 (5 bases). The CDR3 extends over 15 amino acids. V was cut by 0 bases and J by 8 bases, with 14 bases left in between. Germline CDR1 and CDR2: SGHVS and FNYEAQ. The CDR3 region has the DNA TGTGCCAGCAGCTTAGCGCTCAGGACAAGCGATGAGCAGTTCTTC. Translation gives CASSLALRTSDEQFF.

The genes are TRBV15 and TRBJ2-7; maybe TRBD1 (5 bases). V was trimmed by 5 bases and J by 4 bases, leaving 9 bases between them. Germline V lookup: CDR1 LNHNV, CDR2 YYDKDF (reference sequence). The CDR3 totals 12 residues. Here the CDR3 DNA reads TGTGCCACCAGCGCTCACAGGTACGAGCAGTACTTC. Translation gives CATSAHRYEQYF.

This clonotype was observed many times. The V call is TRBV10-2, the J call TRBJ1-1; no clear D. Looked up from germline, CDR1 is WSHSY and CDR2 is SAAADI. The V end lost 7 bases, the J end lost 1 base, and 13 bases lay between the germline ends. The CDR3 spans 14 residues. The CDR3 protein is CASIVEVGNTEAFF. DNA of the CDR3: TGCGCCAGCATTGTCGAAGTTGGGAACACTGAAGCTTTCTTT.

Regarding this clonotype: A much larger clone differs by one base, so this may be a read error. This rearrangement joins TRBV19 to TRBJ1-1; no clear D gene. The germline gives CDR1 LNHDA, CDR2 SQIVND (reference sequence). The CDR3 is 14 amino acids. CDR3 sequence (DNA): TGTGCCAGTGGTATCCAACACGGGAACACTGAAGCTTTCTTT. Translation: CASGIQHGNTEAFF.

The gene calls are TRBV3-1 and TRBJ2-7; D gene unclear. The length of the CDR3 is 13 residues. Germline CDR1 and CDR2: LGHDT and YNNKEL (reference sequence). V was cut by 0 bases and J by 5 bases, with 8 bases left in between. CDR3 coding DNA: TGTGCCAGCAGCCAAGAGGTTTTCAACGAGCAGTACTTC. Its translation: CASSQEVFNEQYF.

The chain recombines TRBV6-1 with TRBJ1-2; maybe TRBD1 (6 bases). The V gene's germline CDR1 is MNHNS and CDR2 SASEGT. Trimming removed 8 bases from V and 4 bases from J, with 8 bases in between. CDR3 length: 11 residues. This CDR3 is CASGTSYGYTF. For the CDR3, the DNA is TGTGCCAGCGGGACAAGCTATGGCTACACCTTC.

This clonotype was observed at least ten times. Germline and junction disagree at one end, which may indicate a read error. The chain uses TRBV20-1 and TRBJ2-7, with D possibly being TRBD1 or TRBD2 (6 bases each). Germline V lookup: CDR1 DFQATT, CDR2 SNEGSKA (reference sequence). This CDR3 comprises 12 residues. CDR3 nucleotides: TGCAGCGCTAGGGGGGTCTCCTACGAGCAGTACTTC. It codes for CSARGVSYEQYF.

This clonotype occurred many times. The chain recombines TRBV7-2 with TRBJ2-7, with TRBD2 matching 9 bases. This CDR3 comprises 15 residues. Trimming cost V 2 bases and J 7 bases; bases outside gene matches: 9. The germline gives CDR1 SGHTA, CDR2 FQGNSA. The CDR3 DNA sequence: TGTGCCAGCAGCTTACTACCAGCGGGAGGTCGGGAGCAGTACTTC. It encodes CASSLLPAGGREQYF.

This clonotype was counted ten times or more. The V call is TRBV12-3 or TRBV12-4, the J call TRBJ1-2, with 8 bases aligning to TRBD1. The length of the CDR3 is 13 residues. The V and J ends lost 6 bases and 5 bases, in that order; junction bases with no gene match: 5. The CDR3 is CASSPTGVYGYTF. The CDR3 nucleotides are TGTGCCAGCAGCCCGACAGGGGTTTATGGCTACACCTTC.

This clonotype has just a few counts. V gene TRBV2 combines with J gene TRBJ1-1; possible D gene TRBD1, 6 bases. Germline CDR1 and CDR2: SNHLY and FYNNEI. The germline V and J ends were trimmed by 4 bases and 11 bases, with 11 bases remaining between them. The CDR3 extends over 11 amino acids. DNA for the CDR3: TGTGCCAGCAGTGGGGGGGGCGCGGCTTTCTTT. It encodes CASSGGGAAFF. Drawing the rest from reference TRBV2 and TRBJ1-1, the complete variable domain is EPEVTQTPSHQVTQMGQEVILRCVPISNHLYFYWYRQILGQKVEFLVSFYNNEISEKSEIFDDQFSVERPDGSNFTLKIRSTKLEDSAMYFCASSGGGAAFFGQGTRLTVV.

This clonotype was observed a handful of times. The V gene is TRBV2, the J gene TRBJ2-3; 10 nucleotides line up with TRBD2. The V gene end was trimmed by 5 bases and the J gene end by 5 bases; junction bases not matched to a gene: 7. CDR3 length equals 15 residues. CDR1 is SNHLY, CDR2 FYNNEI, per germline. CDR3 protein: CASSLSGGAQDTQYF. DNA of the CDR3: TGTGCCAGCAGTCTGAGCGGGGGGGCCCAAGATACGCAGTATTTT. Full variable domain (missing parts from reference TRBV2 and TRBJ2-3): EPEVTQTPSHQVTQMGQEVILRCVPISNHLYFYWYRQILGQKVEFLVSFYNNEISEKSEIFDDQFSVERPDGSNFTLKIRSTKLEDSAMYFCASSLSGGAQDTQYFGPGTRLTVL.

V is TRBV19 and J is TRBJ2-4, with 9 bases identical to TRBD1. V lost 9 bases, J lost 9 bases, and 6 bases stayed unmatched. CDR3 length equals 12 residues. Germline V gene sequence: CDR1 LNHDA, CDR2 SQIVND (reference sequence). For the CDR3, the DNA is TGTGCCAGCAAACAGGGGGCTGGCATTCAGTACTTC. Translated, it gives CASKQGAGIQYF.

The sample holds many counts of this clonotype. The rearrangement joins TRBV19 to TRBJ1-5; 7 bases fit TRBD1. CDR1 is LNHDA, CDR2 SQIVND, per germline (reference sequence). V shed 9 bases and J 7 bases; nucleotides not matched to a gene: 9. This CDR3 has 13 amino acids. The CDR3 DNA sequence: TGTGCCAGCGCCACCCCAGGGGGACAGCCCCAGCATTTT. Its protein product is CASATPGGQPQHF.

The gene calls are TRBV25-1 and TRBJ2-3; TRBD1 might be the D (5 bases). Germline-derived CDR1 and CDR2 are MGHDK and SYGVNS. V was clipped by 7 bases and J by 5 bases, with 16 bases between them. There are 14 residues in the CDR3. The CDR3 loop is CASNAEWGQDTQYF. The CDR3 DNA sequence: TGTGCCAGCAATGCAGAGTGGGGCCAAGATACGCAGTATTTT.

This clonotype was seen many times. V gene TRBV7-2 combines with J gene TRBJ1-6; 9 nucleotides agree with TRBD1. Germline assignment: CDR1 SGHTA and CDR2 FQGNSA. The CDR3 is 14 amino acids. Trimming cost V 5 bases and J 9 bases; bases outside gene matches: 5. This CDR3 reads CASSSGQGSSPLHF. The DNA for the CDR3 is TGTGCCAGCAGCAGTGGACAGGGGTCTTCACCCCTCCACTTT. Together with reference TRBV7-2 and TRBJ1-6, the CDR3 gives the full variable domain: GAGVSQSPSNKVTEKGKDVELRCDPISGHTALYWYRQSLGQGLEFLIYFQGNSAPDKSGLPSDRFSAERTGGSVSTLTIQRTQQEDSAVYLCASSSGQGSSPLHFGNGTRLTVT.

The J gene is TRBJ1-1, the V gene TRBV20-1; TRBD1 matches at 8 bases. Germline CDR1 DFQATT, CDR2 SNEGSKA (reference sequence). The V gene end was trimmed by 5 bases and the J gene end by 1 base; junction bases not matched to a gene: 3. The CDR3 contains 13 residues. CDR3 in DNA: TGCAGTGCTCTGACAGGGGCGAACACTGAAGCTTTCTTT. It is translated as CSALTGANTEAFF.

This clonotype has more than one count but fewer than ten. A much larger clone lies one base from this, so it may be a read error. The chain recombines TRBV7-6 with TRBJ2-7; maybe TRBD2 (5 bases). V gave up 5 bases and J gave up 9 bases, with 17 bases separating them. This CDR3 is 13 amino acids long. Germline V gene data show CDR1 as SGHVS and CDR2 as FNYEAQ. The CDR3 DNA follows: TGTGCCAGCAGCCCTGGGAGTACCTTCGGGCAGTACTTC. Amino acid sequence: CASSPGSTFGQYF.

This clonotype was found a few times. The chain joins TRBV3-1 to TRBJ1-4; a weak D match, TRBD1 (5 bases). The CDR3 runs 15 residues. The ends were cut back, 5 bases at V and 3 bases at J, with 13 bases in the middle. From germline, CDR1 is LGHDT and CDR2 YNNKEL (reference sequence). The CDR3 DNA sequence: TGTGCCAGCAGCGCCGGGCGGGGGTCTAATGAAAAACTGTTTTTT. Protein: CASSAGRGSNEKLFF.